This is a list of T cell receptor beta chains from one sample in a study of control samples from healthy donors and cancer patients. Measured with immunoSEQ multiplex PCR; TCRdb has only the in-frame clones, and not every one. The sample lists approximately 89,000 clones, 87% seen once, with over 15% in the top ten. What was sequenced was blood. Receptors were obtained from a man aged 45-60 years in good health. Each CDR3 is given with its conserved first and last residue. The D gene is left open where the match is weak. Size is omitted from some rows. Given values are once, few, many or a class for expanded clones.

J gene | D gene | clone size | V gene | CDR3 DNA | CDR3 protein
TRBJ1-3 | NA | few | TRBV15 | TGTGCCACCAGCAGAGATAGTGGTGCAGGGTCCTACGGAAACACCATATATTTT | CATSRDSGAGSYGNTIYF
TRBJ1-2 | NA | NA | TRBV30 | TGTGCCTGGAGACCGGGGGGACAAGTTAACTATGGCTACACCTTC | CAWRPGGQVNYGYTF
TRBJ1-5 | NA | NA | TRBV6-2/TRBV6-3 | TGTGCCAGCAGTTACTCGAAGGCCGGCACCTGGGACAATCAGCCCCAGCATTTT | CASSYSKAGTWDNQPQHF
TRBJ1-2 | NA | NA | TRBV6-2/TRBV6-3 | TGTGCCAGCAGTTATATCCCGAGACAGGGCTACACCTTC | CASSYIPRQGYTF
TRBJ2-1 | TRBD2 | NA | TRBV11-2 | TGTGCCAGCAACGACCCTGGCGGGAGGGTGTGGAATGAGCAGTTCTTC | CASNDPGGRVWNEQFF
TRBJ2-3 | NA | NA | TRBV6-2/TRBV6-3 | TGTGCCAGCAGTCACGGGTACGGGAGCACAGATACGCAGTATTTT | CASSHGYGSTDTQYF
TRBJ2-1 | TRBD2 | NA | TRBV7-4 | TGTGCCAGCAGTTCGGTGACGGGGGGGCCCTACAATGAGCAGTTCTTC | CASSSVTGGPYNEQFF
TRBJ2-1 | TRBD1 | once | TRBV14 | TGTGCCAGCAGCCAGCTAGGGGGCGGCTTTGCCTACAATGAGCAGTTCTTC | CASSQLGGGFAYNEQFF
TRBJ1-5 | NA | NA | TRBV4-1 | TGCGCCAGCAGCCAAGACCGGGTCCCTAATCAGCCCCAGCATTTT | CASSQDRVPNQPQHF
TRBJ2-3 | NA | NA | TRBV27 | TGTGCCAGCAGTTCTTTTAGCACAGATACGCAGTATTTT | CASSSFSTDTQYF